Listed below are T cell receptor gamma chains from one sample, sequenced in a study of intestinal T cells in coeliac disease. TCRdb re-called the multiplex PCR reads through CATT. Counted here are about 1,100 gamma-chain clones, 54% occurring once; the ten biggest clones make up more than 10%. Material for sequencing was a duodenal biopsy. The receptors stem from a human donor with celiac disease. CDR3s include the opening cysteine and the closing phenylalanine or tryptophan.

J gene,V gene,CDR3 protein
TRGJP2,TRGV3,CATWDRRYSDWIKTF
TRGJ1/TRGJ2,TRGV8,CATWDRHYYKKLF
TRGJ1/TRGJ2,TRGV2,CATWDGCHKKLF
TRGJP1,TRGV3,CATWDRGGTTGWLKIF
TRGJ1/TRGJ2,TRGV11,CACWISGNYYKKLF
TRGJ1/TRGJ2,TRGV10,CAAPRLHYKKLF
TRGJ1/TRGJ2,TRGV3,CADLGRKFDYYKKLF
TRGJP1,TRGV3,CATWDRGGTTGWFKIF
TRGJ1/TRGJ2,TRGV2,CATWDGRYKKLF
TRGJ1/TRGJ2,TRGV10,CAQISDTYYKKLF
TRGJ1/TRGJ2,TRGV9,CALWEVHKDYYKKLF
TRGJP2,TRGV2,CATWGRANSPTVSALNSSDWIKTF
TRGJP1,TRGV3,CATVERDTTGWFKIF
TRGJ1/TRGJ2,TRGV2,CATWDDEGDYKKLF
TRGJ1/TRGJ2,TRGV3,CATWTDSKRGYKKLF
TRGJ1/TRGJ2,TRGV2,CATWTGCHKKLF
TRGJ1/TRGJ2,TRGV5,CATWDGGGYYYKKLF
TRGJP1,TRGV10,CATPTGWFKIF
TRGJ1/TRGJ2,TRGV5,CATWDEGCPLSHKKLF
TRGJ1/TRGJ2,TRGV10,CAAWDLFSGYKKLF
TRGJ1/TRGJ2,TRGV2,CATGTAPCGLYYKKLF
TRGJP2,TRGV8,CAPGISWIKTF
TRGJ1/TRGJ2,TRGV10,CAAWGFKGYYKKLF
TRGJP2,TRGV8,CAPGDLGSDWIKTF
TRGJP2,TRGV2,CATWDGSVYSSDWIKTF
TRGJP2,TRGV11,CACWVPNSSSDWIKTF
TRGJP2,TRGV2,CATWDGRPGSSDWIKTF
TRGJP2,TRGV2,CATWDVPDLSSDWIKTF
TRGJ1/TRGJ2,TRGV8,CATWDINGSNYYKKLF